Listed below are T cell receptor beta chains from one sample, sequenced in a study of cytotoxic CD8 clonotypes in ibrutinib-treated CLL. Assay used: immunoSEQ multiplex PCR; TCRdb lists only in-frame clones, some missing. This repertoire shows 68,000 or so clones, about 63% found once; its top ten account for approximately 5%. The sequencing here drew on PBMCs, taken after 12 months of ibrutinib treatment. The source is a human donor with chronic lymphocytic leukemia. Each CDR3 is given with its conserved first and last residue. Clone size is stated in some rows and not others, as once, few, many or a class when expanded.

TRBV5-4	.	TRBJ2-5	CASSLKYQETQYF
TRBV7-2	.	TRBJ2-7	CASSLWTSRGEQYF
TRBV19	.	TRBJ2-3	CATKQGLSTDTQYF
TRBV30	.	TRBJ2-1	CAWSQLAGLGYNEQFF
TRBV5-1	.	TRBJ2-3	CASTIFGDTQYF
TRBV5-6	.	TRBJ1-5	CASSLRSGRGGNQPQHF
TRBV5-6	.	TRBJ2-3	CASSKRGDRGGVTDTQYF
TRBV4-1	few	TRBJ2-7	CASSPPTSHYEQYF
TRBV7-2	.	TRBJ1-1	CASRKRPNTEAFF
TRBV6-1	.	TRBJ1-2	CASSEFGRGRLYGYTF
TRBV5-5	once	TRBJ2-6	CASSPEADSRILTF
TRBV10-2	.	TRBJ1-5	CASSESSNYQPQHF
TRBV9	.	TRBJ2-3	CASSVERGRSTDTQYF
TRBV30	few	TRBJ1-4	CAWREGGFGNEKLFF
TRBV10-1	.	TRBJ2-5	CASSEGTVQETQYF
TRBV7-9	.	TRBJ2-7	CASSPTGYLRGQYF
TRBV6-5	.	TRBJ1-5	CASSYPGGDNNQPQHF
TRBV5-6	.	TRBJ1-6	CASSYSGGSYNSPLHF
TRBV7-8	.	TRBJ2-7	CASLRGEGYEQYF
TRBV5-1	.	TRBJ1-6	CASSLVGENNSPLHF
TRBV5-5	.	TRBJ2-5	CASSLAWGQQETQYF
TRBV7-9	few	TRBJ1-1	CASSRGAEAFF
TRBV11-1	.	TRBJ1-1	CASSLQGPTEAFF
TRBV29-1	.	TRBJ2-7	CSVAKGLAEAYEQYF
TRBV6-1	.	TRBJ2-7	CASSVATLLYEQYF
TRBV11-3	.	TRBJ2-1	CASSAGDEQFF
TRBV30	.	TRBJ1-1	CASGTVNTEAFF
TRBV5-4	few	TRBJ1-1	CASSSAGGDTEAFF
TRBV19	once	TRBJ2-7	CASSARLADSYEQYF
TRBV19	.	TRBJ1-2	CASSIWDREGLGYTF
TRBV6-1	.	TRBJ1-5	CASRDWGRQPQHF
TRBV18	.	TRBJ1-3	CASSPKGSSGNTIYF
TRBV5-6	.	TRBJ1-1	CASSSRGTDTKAFF
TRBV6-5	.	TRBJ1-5	CASQGGNQPQHF
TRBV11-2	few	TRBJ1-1	CASSPIGGGIRGTEAFF
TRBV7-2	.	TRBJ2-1	CASSLAGTDKPRSYNEQFF
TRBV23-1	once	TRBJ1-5	CASSQARTASNQPQHF
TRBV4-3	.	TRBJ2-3	CASSQDRGDTQYF
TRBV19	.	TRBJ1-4	CASRQGLANEKLFF
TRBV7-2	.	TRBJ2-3	CASSPHSGGGTDTQYF
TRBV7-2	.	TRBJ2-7	CASSLEVGTYEQYF